This entry features one T cell receptor (beta chain) sequence. Sequence at one end of the junction differs from germline and may be a read error. RNA and DNA were co-extracted from around 18-30 mg of unsorted bulk tissue. All of the tumor samples contained over 75% viable tumor cells. The template, about 500 ng total RNA, yielded TCR beta cDNA made with a constant-region primer. ARM-PCR was slightly modified, and three nested multiplex PCR rounds with it gave rise to the TCR beta libraries. PCR rounds one and two used TRBV1-TRBV30 forward primers with a C-beta reverse primer for roughly 10 cycles each. Each CDR3 protein gets one entry after TCRdb re-called the multiplex PCR reads with MiXCR. The table lists 90,000 to 100,000 distinct CDR3 sequences, 55% to 70% of them singletons. This entry belongs to a study of tumor-infiltrating lymphocytes in primary liver carcinoma. The CDR3 loop spans 14 amino acids.

The TCR sequence derives from a woman between 55 and 75 years old with primary liver carcinoma and hepatitis B virus infection. V usage is TRBV12-3 or TRBV12-4 and J usage is TRBJ2-2, with D perhaps matching TRBD2 (5 bases). Material for sequencing was liver tumor tissue from sampling region 5. This sample's subset: tumor region T5, tumor centre. The CDR3 region is CASSPAANTGELLF. DNA of the CDR3: TGTGCCAGCAGTCCAGCAGCGAACACCGGGGAGTTGTTATTT.